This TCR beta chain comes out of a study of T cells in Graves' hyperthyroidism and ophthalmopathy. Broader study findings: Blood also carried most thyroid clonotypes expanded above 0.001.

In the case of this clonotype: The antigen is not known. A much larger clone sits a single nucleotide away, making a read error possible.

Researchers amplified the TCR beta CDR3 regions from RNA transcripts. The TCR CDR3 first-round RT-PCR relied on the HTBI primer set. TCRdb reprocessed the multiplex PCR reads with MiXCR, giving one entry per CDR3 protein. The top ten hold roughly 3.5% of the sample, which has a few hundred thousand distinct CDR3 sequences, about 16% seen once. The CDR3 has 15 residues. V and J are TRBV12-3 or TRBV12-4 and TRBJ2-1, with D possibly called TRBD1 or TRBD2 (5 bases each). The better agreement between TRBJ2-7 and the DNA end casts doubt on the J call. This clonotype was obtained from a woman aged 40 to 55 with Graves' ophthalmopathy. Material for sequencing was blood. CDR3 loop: CASSFGGVGYNEQYF. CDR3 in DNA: TGTGCCAGCAGTTTTGGGGGAGTAGGGTACAATGAGCAGTACTTC.